This TCR beta chain originates from a study of blood T cell repertoires in COVID-19. Study at large: Italy, Spain and the United States were the sources of the convalescent and acute COVID-19 samples.

V shed 9 bases and J shed 9 bases, with 18 bases lying between them. The CDR3 covers 13 residues. Germline values: CDR1 SNHLY, CDR2 FYNNEI. Generated by immunoSEQ multiplex PCR, the TCRdb table keeps only in-frame clones and is missing some. The sample has about 250,000 clones, about four fifths seen once. J is TRBJ1-5 and V is TRBV2; D possibly corresponds to TRBD1 (6 bases). The TCR comes from a man older than 75 with acute or convalescent COVID-19. Sequencing was carried out using peripheral blood. The CDR3 nucleotides read TGTGCCAGTCAAGCACAGGGAATCTCGCCCCAGCATTTT. This translates into CASQAQGISPQHF.